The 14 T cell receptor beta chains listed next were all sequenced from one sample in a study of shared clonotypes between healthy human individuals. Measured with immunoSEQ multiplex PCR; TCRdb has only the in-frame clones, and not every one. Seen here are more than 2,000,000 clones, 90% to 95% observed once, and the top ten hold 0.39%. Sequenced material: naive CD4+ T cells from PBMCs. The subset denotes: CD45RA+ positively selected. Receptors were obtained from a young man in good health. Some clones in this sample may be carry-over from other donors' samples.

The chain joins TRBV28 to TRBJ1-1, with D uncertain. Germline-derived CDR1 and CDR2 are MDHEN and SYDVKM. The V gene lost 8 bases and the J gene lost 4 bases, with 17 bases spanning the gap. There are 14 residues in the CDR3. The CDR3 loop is CASRIRAGSTEAFF. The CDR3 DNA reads TGTGCCAGCCGTATTAGGGCGGGGAGCACTGAAGCTTTCTTT.

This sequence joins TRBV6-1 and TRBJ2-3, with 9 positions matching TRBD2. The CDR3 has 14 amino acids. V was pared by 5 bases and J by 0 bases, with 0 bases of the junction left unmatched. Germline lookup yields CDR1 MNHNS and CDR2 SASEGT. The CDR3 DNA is TGTGCCAGCAGTAGCGGGAGGAGCACAGATACGCAGTATTTT. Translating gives CASSSGRSTDTQYF.

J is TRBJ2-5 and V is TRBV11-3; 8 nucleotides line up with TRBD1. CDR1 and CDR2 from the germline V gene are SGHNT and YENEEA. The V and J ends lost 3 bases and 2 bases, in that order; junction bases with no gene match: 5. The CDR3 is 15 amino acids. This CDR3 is CASSFTGGPQETQYF. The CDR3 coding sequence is TGTGCCAGCAGCTTCACAGGGGGACCTCAAGAGACCCAGTACTTC.

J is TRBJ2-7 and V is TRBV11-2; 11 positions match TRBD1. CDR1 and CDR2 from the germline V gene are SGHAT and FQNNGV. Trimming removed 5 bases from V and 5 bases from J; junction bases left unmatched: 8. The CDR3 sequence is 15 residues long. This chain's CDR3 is CASSHYGQGADEQYF. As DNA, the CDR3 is TGTGCCAGCAGCCATTATGGACAGGGGGCGGACGAGCAGTACTTC.

CDR3 nucleotide sequence: TGCGCCAGCAGCTTGGACAGGGGACCAAGGGAAAAACTGTTTTTT. Amino acids: CASSLDRGPREKLFF. V and J are TRBV5-1 and TRBJ1-4; the match to TRBD1 covers 7 bases. CDR1 and CDR2 from the germline V gene are SGHRS and YFSETQ. The CDR3 is made up of 15 amino acids. The J segment lost 8 bases and the V segment lost 0 bases, leaving 7 bases of the junction unmatched.

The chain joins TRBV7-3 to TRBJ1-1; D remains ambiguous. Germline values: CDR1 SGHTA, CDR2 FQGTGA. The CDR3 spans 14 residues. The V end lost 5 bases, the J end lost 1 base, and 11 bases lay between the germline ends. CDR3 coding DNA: TGTGCCAGCAGCACCCGATCGGGGAACACTGAAGCTTTCTTT. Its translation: CASSTRSGNTEAFF.

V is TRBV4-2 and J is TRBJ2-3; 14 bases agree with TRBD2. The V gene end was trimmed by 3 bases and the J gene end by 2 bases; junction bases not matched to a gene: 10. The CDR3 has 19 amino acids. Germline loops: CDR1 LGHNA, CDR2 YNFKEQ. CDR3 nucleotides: TGTGCCAGCAGCCACGGGAGACTAGCGGGAGGGCCCCTCACAGATACGCAGTATTTT. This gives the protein CASSHGRLAGGPLTDTQYF.

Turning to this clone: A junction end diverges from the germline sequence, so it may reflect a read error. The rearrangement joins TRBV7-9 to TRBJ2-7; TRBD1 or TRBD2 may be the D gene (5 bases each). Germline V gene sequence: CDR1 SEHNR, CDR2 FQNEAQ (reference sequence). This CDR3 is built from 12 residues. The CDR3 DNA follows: TGTGCCAGCGGACGGGGCTCCTACGAGCAGCACTTC. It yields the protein CASGRGSYEQHF.

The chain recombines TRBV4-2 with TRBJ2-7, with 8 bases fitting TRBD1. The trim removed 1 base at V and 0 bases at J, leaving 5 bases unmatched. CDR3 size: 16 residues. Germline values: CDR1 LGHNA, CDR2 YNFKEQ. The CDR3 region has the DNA TGTGCCAGCAGCCAAGGGGGACAGGTGAGCTCCTACGAGCAGTACTTC. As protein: CASSQGGQVSSYEQYF.

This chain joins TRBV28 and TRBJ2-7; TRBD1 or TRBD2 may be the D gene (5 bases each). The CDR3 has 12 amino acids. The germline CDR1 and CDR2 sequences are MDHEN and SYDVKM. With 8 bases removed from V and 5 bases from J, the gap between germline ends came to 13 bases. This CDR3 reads CASRKGDHEQYF. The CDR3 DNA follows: TGTGCCAGCCGAAAAGGGGACCACGAGCAGTACTTC.

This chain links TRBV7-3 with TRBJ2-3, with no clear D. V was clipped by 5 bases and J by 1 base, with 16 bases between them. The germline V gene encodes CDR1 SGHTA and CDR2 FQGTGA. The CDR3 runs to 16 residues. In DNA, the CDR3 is TGTGCCAGCAGCCCCGAATTGGGGAAGGGCACAGATACGCAGTATTTT. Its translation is CASSPELGKGTDTQYF.

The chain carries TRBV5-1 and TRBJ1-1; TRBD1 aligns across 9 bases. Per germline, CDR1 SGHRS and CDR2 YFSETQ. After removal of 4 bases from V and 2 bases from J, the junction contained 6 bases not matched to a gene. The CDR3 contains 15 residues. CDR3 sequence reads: CASSELGQGNTEAFF. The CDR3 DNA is TGCGCCAGCAGCGAGTTGGGACAGGGAAACACTGAAGCTTTCTTT.

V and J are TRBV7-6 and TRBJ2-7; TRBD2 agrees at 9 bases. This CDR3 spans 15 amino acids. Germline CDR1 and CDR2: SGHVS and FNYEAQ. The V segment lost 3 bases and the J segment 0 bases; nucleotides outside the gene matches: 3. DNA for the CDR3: TGTGCCAGCAGCTTCACTAGCGGGTCCTCCTACGAGCAGTACTTC. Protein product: CASSFTSGSSYEQYF. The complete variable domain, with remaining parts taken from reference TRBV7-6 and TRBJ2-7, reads GAGVSQSPRYKVTKRGQDVALRCDPISGHVSLYWYRQALGQGPEFLTYFNYEAQQDKSGLPNDRFSAERPEGSISTLTIQRTEQRDSAMYRCASSFTSGSSYEQYFGPGTRLTVT.

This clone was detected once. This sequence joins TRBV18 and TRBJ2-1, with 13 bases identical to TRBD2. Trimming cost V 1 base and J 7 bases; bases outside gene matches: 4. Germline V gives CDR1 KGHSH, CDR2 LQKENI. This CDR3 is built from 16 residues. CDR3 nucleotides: TGTGCCAGCTCACCACTTGGACTAGCGGGAGTAAATGAGCAGTTCTTC. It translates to CASSPLGLAGVNEQFF.